What follows describes a single T cell receptor (beta chain). Its target is unknown. This sample was taken from a study of cytomegalovirus exposure and HLA in healthy donors. Whole-study results and caveats: The authors enumerated over 150 TCR beta chains as linked to cytomegalovirus.

The V and J ends lost 0 bases and 0 bases respectively, with 8 bases between them. CDR1 LGHNA and CDR2 YNFKEQ come from the germline V gene. This CDR3 is built from 15 residues. In the PCR, 60 Vbeta and 13 Jbeta primers were used. Assay: immunoSEQ multiplex PCR; the TCRdb copy retains only in-frame clones and omits some. The sample yields roughly 260,000 clones, around four fifths seen once. The V call is TRBV4-2, the J call TRBJ1-2; tentatively, D is TRBD1 (5 bases). Sequenced sample: PBMCs. The clonotype originates from a woman aged 35 to 49 in good health and CMV-seropositive. The CDR3 DNA reads as TGTGCCAGCAGCCAAGACCGACAGTCTAACTATGGCTACACCTTC. Translated, it gives CASSQDRQSNYGYTF.